This passage covers 8 T cell receptor beta chains from one sample sequenced in a study of blood T cell repertoires in COVID-19. The table came from immunoSEQ multiplex PCR; TCRdb's copy has only in-frame clones and leaves some out. This sample has roughly 120,000 clones, with approximately 74% found just once. Sequencing used peripheral blood. These receptors were taken from a man at least 80 years old with COVID-19, enrolled during active disease.

The genes are TRBV7-8 and TRBJ2-7, with D possibly TRBD2 on 6 matching bases. The V gene's germline CDR1 is SGHVS and CDR2 FQNEAQ. This CDR3 is built from 15 residues. Trimming removed 5 bases from V and 2 bases from J, with 16 bases in between. CDR3 in DNA: TGTGCCAGCAGCCTGGGACTCTCGCACACCTACGAGCAGTACTTC. Translated, it gives CASSLGLSHTYEQYF.

The rearrangement uses TRBV28 and TRBJ1-5, with 8 bases lining up with TRBD1. Germline V gene data show CDR1 as MDHEN and CDR2 as SYDVKM. V lost 6 bases and J lost 4; bases outside the gene matches: 8. The CDR3 runs to 15 residues. The CDR3 reads CASRLYRGGNQPQHF. The CDR3 nucleotides read TGTGCCAGCAGACTTTACAGGGGGGGTAATCAGCCCCAGCATTTT.

The V call is TRBV7-3, the J call TRBJ2-1; 9 nucleotides align to TRBD2. From germline, CDR1 is SGHTA and CDR2 FQGTGA. This CDR3 contains 17 residues. The V segment lost 1 base and the J segment 5 bases; nucleotides outside the gene matches: 9. CDR3 sequence (DNA): TGTGCCAGCAGCTTAATGGTCGGGGGACTAGCCAACAATGAGCAGTTCTTC. Protein: CASSLMVGGLANNEQFF.

The rearrangement uses TRBV2 and TRBJ2-7, with TRBD1 matching over 7 bases. The CDR3 totals 13 residues. Germline CDR1 reads SNHLY; CDR2 reads FYNNEI. The trim removed 7 bases at V and 2 bases at J, leaving 5 bases unmatched. Here the CDR3 DNA reads TGTGCCAGCATCCAGGGGGATGCCTACGAGCAGTACTTC. It encodes CASIQGDAYEQYF.

The CDR3 protein is CASSPAGSNEKLFF. DNA of the CDR3: TGCGCCAGCAGCCCCGCCGGGAGTAATGAAAAACTGTTTTTT. The chain joins TRBV5-1 to TRBJ1-4; D unclear. The V end was cut by 4 bases, the J end by 4 bases, with 11 bases between. The CDR3 consists of 14 residues. Germline V gives CDR1 SGHRS, CDR2 YFSETQ.

The gene calls are TRBV5-6 and TRBJ2-3, with 11 bases identical to TRBD1. The germline gives CDR1 SGHDT, CDR2 YYEEEE. The junction had 3 bases not matched to a gene; V was cut back by 2 bases and J by 4 bases. The CDR3 contains 15 residues. CDR3: CASSLPDRGPDTQYF. The CDR3 DNA follows: TGTGCCAGCAGCTTACCGGACAGGGGGCCAGATACGCAGTATTTT.

A note on this clone: The germline gene is not matched at one end of the junction; a read error may be the cause. The chain uses TRBV5-6 and TRBJ2-3, with TRBD1 matching 8 bases. From germline, CDR1 is SGHDT and CDR2 YYEEEE. The CDR3 is 15 amino acids. CDR3 sequence (DNA): TGTGCCAGCCGCTTGGCGGACAGGGTGACAGATACGCAGTATTTT. Translation: CASRLADRVTDTQYF.

This clone was seen only once. This chain uses TRBV5-1 with TRBJ2-2; 8 bases agree with TRBD1. The CDR3 contains 15 residues. The germline V gene has CDR1 SGHRS and CDR2 YFSETQ. The ends lost 5 bases at V and 4 bases at J; junction bases unmatched: 7. The CDR3 reads CASRHSTGGTGELFF. CDR3 coding DNA: TGCGCCAGCAGGCACAGCACAGGGGGCACCGGGGAGCTGTTTTTT. Full variable domain (remainder filled in from reference TRBV5-1 and TRBJ2-2): KAGVTQTPRYLIKTRGQQVTLSCSPISGHRSVSWYQQTPGQGLQFLFEYFSETQRNKGNFPGRFSGRQFSNSRSEMNVSTLELGDSALYLCASRHSTGGTGELFFGEGSRLTVL.